Listed below are T cell receptor beta chains from one sample, sequenced in a study of T cells after yellow fever vaccination. TCRdb passed the 5' RACE reads through MiXCR, listing each CDR3 protein once. The profile shows about 4,800 distinct CDR3 sequences, about 8% of them singletons. The sample here was PBMCs, either bulk or a sorted T-cell subset (CD4+, CD8+, memory, or dextramer-sorted; not recorded which), taken about 49 days after the first yellow fever vaccination. The origin of the receptors is a man aged 18 to 30 who received the YFV17D yellow fever vaccine. Both conserved end residues are part of each CDR3. D genes are given only for firm matches. Size is stated for part of the rows, as once, few or many counts, or as a class when the clone is expanded.

>.|TRBJ2-7|.|TRBV12-3/TRBV12-4
CASSYWIPYEQYF
TGTGCCAGCAGCTATTGGATACCCTACGAGCAGTACTTC
>.|TRBJ2-7|.|TRBV3-1
CVSSQALSTVYEQYF
TGTGTCAGCAGCCAAGCCCTTTCAACCGTCTACGAGCAGTACTTC
>.|TRBJ2-1|many|TRBV2
CASRPGLEQPEQFF
TGTGCCAGCCGACCGGGACTCGAGCAGCCTGAGCAGTTCTTC
>.|TRBJ2-1|many|TRBV20-1
CSATSSRLPSSYNEQFF
TGCAGTGCTACCAGCTCCAGACTCCCCAGCTCCTACAATGAGCAGTTCTTC
>TRBD2|TRBJ2-5|many|TRBV27
CASSFFFPSGVNETQYF
TGTGCCAGCAGTTTCTTCTTCCCTAGCGGGGTGAATGAGACCCAGTACTTC
>.|TRBJ2-7|.|TRBV12-3/TRBV12-4
CARSFWTPYEQYF
TGTGCCAGGAGCTTTTGGACGCCCTACGAGCAGTACTTC
>.|TRBJ2-7|many|TRBV20-1
CSASVTSGHGKYF
TGCAGTGCTAGTGTCACTTCAGGACACGGAAAGTACTTC
>.|TRBJ2-5|many|TRBV7-2
CASSLDWAEQETQYF
TGTGCCAGCAGCTTAGATTGGGCAGAACAAGAGACCCAGTACTTC
>TRBD1|TRBJ1-5|many|TRBV6-1
CASRLGQGSQPQHF
TGTGCCAGCAGACTTGGACAGGGTAGTCAGCCCCAGCATTTT
>.|TRBJ1-2|many|TRBV4-3
CASSQGGGYGYTF
TGCGCCAGCAGCCAAGGAGGGGGTTATGGCTACACCTTC
>TRBD1|TRBJ1-2|many|TRBV19
CASKTTGPYGYTF
TGTGCCAGTAAAACGACAGGGCCTTATGGCTACACCTTC
>.|TRBJ1-5|many|TRBV19
CASRQRSLDSNQPQHF
TGTGCCAGTAGACAAAGGTCGTTAGATAGCAATCAGCCCCAGCATTTT
>.|TRBJ2-1|many|TRBV24-1
CATSRTYNEQFF
TGTGCCACCAGTAGGACCTACAATGAGCAGTTCTTC
>.|TRBJ1-2|medium-sized|TRBV28
CASSLIPGPSGGYTF
TGTGCCAGCAGTTTGATCCCCGGTCCGAGTGGCGGCTACACCTTC
>.|TRBJ2-7|.|TRBV4-1
CASSQGGNYEQYF
TGCGCCAGCAGCCAAGGAGGGAACTACGAGCAGTACTTC
>.|TRBJ2-1|many|TRBV12-3/TRBV12-4
CASSHKGYGAEQFF
TGTGCCAGCAGCCACAAAGGGTATGGCGCTGAGCAGTTCTTC
>TRBD1|TRBJ2-7|many|TRBV15
CATSRGSGTGAYEQYF
TGTGCCACCAGCAGAGGGTCCGGGACAGGGGCCTACGAGCAGTACTTC
>.|TRBJ1-2|.|TRBV20-1
CSPRPRLDYGYTF
TGCAGCCCGCGTCCCAGGCTGGACTATGGCTACACCTTC
>.|TRBJ2-1|many|TRBV20-1
CSARDSRTGANEQFF
TGCAGTGCTAGAGATAGTAGGACGGGAGCCAATGAGCAGTTCTTC
>.|TRBJ1-5|many|TRBV10-3
CAISESKGDRRNQPQHF
TGTGCCATCAGTGAGTCGAAGGGAGACAGGCGAAATCAGCCCCAGCATTTT
>.|TRBJ1-5|many|TRBV15
CATSRGWDTVITQPQHF
TGTGCCACCAGCAGAGGCTGGGACACTGTGATTACTCAGCCCCAGCATTTT
>.|TRBJ1-2|medium-sized|TRBV4-1
CASSQSSLDGLYGYTF
TGCGCCAGCAGCCAGAGCTCGTTGGACGGATTATATGGCTACACCTTC
>.|TRBJ2-3|many|TRBV6-2/TRBV6-3
CASSFTSTGFGADTQYF
TGTGCCAGCAGTTTCACCTCGACAGGTTTCGGCGCAGATACGCAGTATTTT
>TRBD2|TRBJ2-5|.|TRBV9
CASSAGTSGGEETQYF
TGTGCCAGCAGCGCCGGGACTAGCGGGGGGGAAGAGACCCAGTACTTC
>.|TRBJ1-6|many|TRBV27
CASSPSSGQLYNSPLHF
TGTGCCAGCAGCCCGTCAAGCGGGCAACTCTATAATTCACCCCTCCACTTT